This TCR beta chain was recovered during a study of blood T cell repertoires in COVID-19. Background on the study: The cDNA or gDNA used as material had been derived from T cells, B-cell-depleted T cells, or PBMCs.

Original processing methods: It was from reference gene primer amplification that nucleated cell counts were estimated. Only in-frame clones appear in the TCRdb table, and some are missing; sequencing was by immunoSEQ multiplex PCR. V and J calls and clone size are those listed in that table; D and trimming were worked out from the DNA. The sample lists roughly 220,000 clones, around 80% occurring once. The sequence was obtained from a woman in her sixties or seventies with acute or convalescent COVID-19. The specimen sequenced was peripheral blood.

This CDR3 reads CATSRDGGGGEQFF. The CDR3 DNA sequence: TGTGCCACCAGCAGAGACGGCGGGGGTGGTGAGCAGTTCTTC. The gene calls are TRBV15 and TRBJ2-1; TRBD2 aligns across 7 bases. V gave up 0 bases and J gave up 9 bases; unmatched junction bases: 5. This CDR3 comprises 14 residues. Germline V gene data show CDR1 as LNHNV and CDR2 as YYDKDF (reference sequence).